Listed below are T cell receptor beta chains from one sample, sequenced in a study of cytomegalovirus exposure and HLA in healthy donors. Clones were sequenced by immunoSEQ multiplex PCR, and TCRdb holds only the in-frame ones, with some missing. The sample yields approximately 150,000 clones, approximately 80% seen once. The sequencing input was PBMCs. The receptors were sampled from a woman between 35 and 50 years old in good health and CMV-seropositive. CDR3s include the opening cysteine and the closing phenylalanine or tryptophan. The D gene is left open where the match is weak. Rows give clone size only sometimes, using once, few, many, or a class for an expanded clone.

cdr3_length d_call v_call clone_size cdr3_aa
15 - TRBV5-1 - CASRPLGTPAYEQYF
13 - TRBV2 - CASRSREGGGYTF
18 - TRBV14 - CASSQSKGSRGVTGELFF
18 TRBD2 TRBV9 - CASSDRLAGLTHTDTQYF
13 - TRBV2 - CASSPEENYGYTF
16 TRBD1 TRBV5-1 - CASSPPYRGGSNGYTF
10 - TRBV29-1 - CSVGVETQYF
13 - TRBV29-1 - CSVVTGSNQPQHF
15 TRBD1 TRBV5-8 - CASSPQGLRNQLQHF
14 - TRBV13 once CASSLGFQGQPQHF
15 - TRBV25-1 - CASSGTNRLNEKLFF
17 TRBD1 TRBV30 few CALNRDRVASGANVLTF
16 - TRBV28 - CASSFRTGSGTYEQYF
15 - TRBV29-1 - CSVEWLAINTGELFF
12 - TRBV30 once CAWGSSGNTIYF
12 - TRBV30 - CAWSLVITEAFF
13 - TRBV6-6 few CASSYQAQARYTF
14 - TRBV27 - CASSYSTNTGELFF
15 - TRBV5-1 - CASSPQGGSYNEQLF
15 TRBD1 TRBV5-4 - CASSGGTGGQETQYF
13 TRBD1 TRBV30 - CAWNRDRSYEQYF
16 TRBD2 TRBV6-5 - CASSYSGLAGPREQFF
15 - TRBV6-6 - CASSRPSSLTDTQYF
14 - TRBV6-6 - CASSPGRGLYGYTF
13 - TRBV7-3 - CASSPNERETQYF
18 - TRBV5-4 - CASSLNPGTLWGANVLTF
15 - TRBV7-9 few CASSLGQYSNQPQHF
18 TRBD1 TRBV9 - CASSESGTGVSGANVLTF